The subject of this entry is one T cell receptor (beta chain). These data are taken from a study of cytotoxic CD8 clonotypes in ibrutinib-treated CLL. Turning to the study itself: Patients: roughly ten relapsed/refractory, some 16 treatment-naive, some 18 IGHV unmutated.

TCR beta library input comprised approximately 1.9 micrograms of genomic DNA from cryopreserved PBMCs. V lost 0 bases and J 5 bases, leaving 5 bases between the germline ends. The CDR3 runs 13 residues. Germline V gene data show CDR1 as LGHNA and CDR2 as YNFKEQ. Deep sequencing aimed at 1 in 200,000 to 1 in 1 million T cells' resolution. The method was immunoSEQ multiplex PCR; TCRdb's version includes in-frame clones alone and lacks a portion of them. Here the sample spans about 80,000 clones, around 75% being singletons. The clonotype comes from a human donor with chronic lymphocytic leukemia. The sequences come from PBMCs, collected after 12 months of ibrutinib treatment. This chain joins TRBV4-2 and TRBJ1-5, with D possibly matching TRBD1 (5 bases). The CDR3 region has the DNA TGTGCCAGCAGCCAAGAAGGGGATCAGCCCCAGCATTTT. Residues: CASSQEGDQPQHF.